Listed below are T cell receptor beta chains from one sample, sequenced in a study of cytomegalovirus exposure and HLA in healthy donors. Produced via immunoSEQ multiplex PCR; TCRdb's table is partial and in-frame only. The sample has 200,000 to 250,000 clones, 75% to 90% seen once; the top ten hold 4.5% to 6%. The source material was PBMCs. The receptors derive from a young woman in good health and CMV-seronegative. The CDR3 runs from the conserved cysteine through the conserved F or W. A row's size may be missing; if present it is once, few, many or a size class.

abundance	j_gene	v_gene	CDR3aa
.	TRBJ2-3	TRBV7-9	CASWIERGGTDTQYF
.	TRBJ1-1	TRBV5-1	CASRKEAGRPEAFF
once	TRBJ2-2	TRBV4-2	CASSQDRAGGNTGELFF
few	TRBJ2-7	TRBV27	CASRQGPYEQYF
.	TRBJ1-1	TRBV2	CASRQVLNPSEAFF
.	TRBJ2-1	TRBV11-2	CASSPQRGANEQFF
.	TRBJ2-7	TRBV4-1	CASSQEEMLPPYEQYF
.	TRBJ2-7	TRBV19	CASSNRDIHEQYF
.	TRBJ2-1	TRBV5-1	CASSLAVAGGYNEQFF
.	TRBJ2-3	TRBV27	CASRYNTDTQYF
.	TRBJ2-7	TRBV9	CASSVEDYEQYF
many	TRBJ2-3	TRBV2	CASGLTDTQYF
.	TRBJ1-2	TRBV5-1	CASSQSGPNVNYGYTF
.	TRBJ2-7	TRBV4-1	CASSQDRGTSVGYEQYF
.	TRBJ2-4	TRBV5-1	CASSLWGTGQNIQYF
.	TRBJ1-4	TRBV15	CATSRRNEKLFF
once	TRBJ2-1	TRBV7-9	CASSLTSGDNEQFF
.	TRBJ1-4	TRBV19	CASSKTGSGAEKLFF
once	TRBJ1-2	TRBV6-5	CASSPSTTGGYTF
.	TRBJ2-5	TRBV7-8	CASSIWTSAQETQYF
.	TRBJ2-7	TRBV2	CASSSAGQGKNEQYF
.	TRBJ2-2	TRBV2	CASGDRGPGELFF
few	TRBJ2-5	TRBV28	CASEEQRLGTQYF
.	TRBJ2-3	TRBV27	CASSPRTSGIVDTQYF
.	TRBJ2-2	TRBV5-1	CASSRAPGQNTGELFF
.	TRBJ2-5	TRBV2	CASSASQETQYF
few	TRBJ1-1	TRBV13	CASSFGGVAFF
.	TRBJ2-7	TRBV27	CASSLKWDISYEQYF
.	TRBJ2-2	TRBV6-5	CASSPRPLNTGELFF
.	TRBJ1-4	TRBV9	CASSATGGFNEKLFF
.	TRBJ2-2	TRBV13	CASSLAGELFF
.	TRBJ2-3	TRBV4-1	CASSQDPSGGAATDTQYF
.	TRBJ2-1	TRBV5-4	CASTIIGAGGSNEQFF
.	TRBJ1-5	TRBV5-4	CASSLDSSREPQHF
.	TRBJ2-7	TRBV15	CATSNKYEQYF
.	TRBJ2-4	TRBV2	CASSERGTADF
few	TRBJ1-1	TRBV2	CASRGGQGGNTEAFF
.	TRBJ2-1	TRBV28	CASTSGTSGYNEQFF
.	TRBJ1-4	TRBV4-2	CASSRYQTTNEKLFF
.	TRBJ2-5	TRBV5-1	CASSLDARQETQYF
.	TRBJ1-2	TRBV5-1	CASSLDPEDSYGYTF
.	TRBJ1-1	TRBV5-1	CASSRTRNTEAFF